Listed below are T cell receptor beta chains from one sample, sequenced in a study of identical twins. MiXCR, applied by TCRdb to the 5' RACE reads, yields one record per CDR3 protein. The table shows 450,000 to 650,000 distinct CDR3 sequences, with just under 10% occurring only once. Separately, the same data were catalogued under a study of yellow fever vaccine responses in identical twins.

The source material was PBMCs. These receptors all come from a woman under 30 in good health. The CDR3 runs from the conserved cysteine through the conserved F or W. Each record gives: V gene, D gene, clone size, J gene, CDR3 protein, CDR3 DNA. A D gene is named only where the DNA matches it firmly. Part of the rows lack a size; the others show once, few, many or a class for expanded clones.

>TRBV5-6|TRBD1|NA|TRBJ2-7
CASSLDRDRGQYF
TGTGCCAGCAGCCTGGACAGGGATCGTGGACAGTACTTC
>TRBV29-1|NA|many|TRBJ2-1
CSVYRGYNEQFF
TGCAGCGTCTATAGGGGCTACAATGAGCAGTTCTTC
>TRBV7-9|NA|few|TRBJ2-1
CASSSTAGASGEQFF
TGTGCCAGCAGCTCCACGGCCGGGGCTAGTGGTGAGCAGTTCTTC
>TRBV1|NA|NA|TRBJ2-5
CTSGSGGQETQYF
TGCACCAGCGGGTCGGGGGGCCAAGAGACCCAGTACTTC
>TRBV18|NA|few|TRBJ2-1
CASSLETGSREQFF
TGTGCCAGCTCACTTGAAACAGGGTCCCGGGAGCAGTTCTTC
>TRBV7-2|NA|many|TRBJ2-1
CASSWGSYNEQFF
TGTGCCAGCAGCTGGGGCTCCTACAATGAGCAGTTCTTC
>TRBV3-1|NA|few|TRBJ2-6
CASSRHSDGLVRGANVLTF
TGTGCCAGCAGCCGTCATTCGGACGGCTTAGTTCGTGGGGCCAACGTCCTGACTTTC
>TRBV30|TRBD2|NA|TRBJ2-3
CAWTVGGSDTQYF
TGTGCCTGGACGGTCGGGGGGTCGGATACGCAGTATTTT
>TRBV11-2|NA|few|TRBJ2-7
CASSLTGFGHEQYF
TGTGCCAGCAGCTTAACAGGGTTCGGGCACGAGCAGTACTTC
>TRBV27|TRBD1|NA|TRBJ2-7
CASSHTTGVTLDEQYF
TGTGCCAGCAGTCATACAACAGGGGTTACCCTAGACGAGCAGTACTTC
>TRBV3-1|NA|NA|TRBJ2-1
CASSQLQGTPSSYNEQFF
TGTGCCAGCAGCCAACTCCAGGGGACACCGAGCTCCTACAATGAGCAGTTCTTC
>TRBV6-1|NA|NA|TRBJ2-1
CASTIGQNFYNEQFF
TGTGCCAGCACAATAGGACAGAACTTTTACAATGAGCAGTTCTTC
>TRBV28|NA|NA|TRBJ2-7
CASSPIRRGDEQYF
TGTGCCAGCAGCCCGATTCGCAGGGGGGACGAGCAGTACTTC
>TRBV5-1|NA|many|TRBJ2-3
CASSLVAWGNTQYF
TGCGCCAGCAGCTTGGTCGCCTGGGGAAATACGCAGTATTTT
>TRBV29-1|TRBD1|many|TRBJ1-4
CSVAQGNEKLFF
TGCAGCGTTGCACAGGGGAATGAAAAACTGTTTTTT
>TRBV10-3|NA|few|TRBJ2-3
CAINTGSGTDTQYF
TGTGCCATCAACACGGGATCAGGAACAGATACGCAGTATTTT
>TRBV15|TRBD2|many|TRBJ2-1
CATSREVLAGGVHEQFF
TGTGCCACCAGCAGAGAGGTACTAGCGGGAGGGGTACATGAGCAGTTCTTC
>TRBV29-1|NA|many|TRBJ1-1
CSVFREGLSTEAFF
TGCAGCGTTTTCAGGGAGGGGTTGAGCACTGAAGCTTTCTTT
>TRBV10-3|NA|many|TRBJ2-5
CAISDGSQETQYF
TGTGCCATCAGTGACGGCTCCCAAGAGACCCAGTACTTC
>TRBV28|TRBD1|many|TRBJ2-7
CASSVPGQGTYEQYF
TGTGCCAGCAGCGTCCCGGGACAGGGAACCTACGAGCAGTACTTC
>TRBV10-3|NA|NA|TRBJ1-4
CATNWGSNEKLFF
TGTGCCACTAACTGGGGTAGTAATGAAAAACTGTTTTTT
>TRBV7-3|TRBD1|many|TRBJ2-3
CASSKQGGPDTQYF
TGTGCCAGCAGCAAACAGGGGGGTCCAGATACGCAGTATTTT
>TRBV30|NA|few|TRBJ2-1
CAWSVWVAADQFF
TGTGCCTGGAGTGTATGGGTAGCGGCAGATCAGTTCTTC
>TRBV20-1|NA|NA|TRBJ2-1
CSARLPSGRAYRGGNEQFF
TGCAGTGCTAGGCTACCCAGCGGACGCGCGTACCGGGGAGGCAATGAGCAGTTCTTC
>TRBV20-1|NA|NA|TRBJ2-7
CSARESGGEQYF
TGCAGTGCTAGAGAATCAGGTGGCGAGCAGTACTTC
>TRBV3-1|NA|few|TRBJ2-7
CASSQLTSEQYF
TGTGCCAGCAGCCAACTCACCTCCGAGCAGTACTTC
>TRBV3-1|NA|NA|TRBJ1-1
CASSQGRGLAFF
TGTGCCAGCAGCCAAGGTCGGGGGTTAGCTTTCTTT
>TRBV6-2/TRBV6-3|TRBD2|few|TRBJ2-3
CASRRRGRADTQYF
TGTGCCAGCAGGCGTCGCGGGAGGGCTGATACGCAGTATTTT
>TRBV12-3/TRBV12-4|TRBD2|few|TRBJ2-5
CASSLILAGMETQYF
TGTGCCAGCAGTTTAATACTAGCGGGGATGGAGACCCAGTACTTC
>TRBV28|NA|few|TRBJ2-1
CASSSGLGGPGNEQFF
TGTGCCAGCAGTTCCGGGTTGGGGGGGCCTGGGAATGAGCAGTTCTTC
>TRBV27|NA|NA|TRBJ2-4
CASSFKESRNIQYF
TGTGCCAGCAGTTTTAAGGAGAGTAGAAACATTCAGTACTTC
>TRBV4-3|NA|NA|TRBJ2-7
CASSPKITQGREQYF
TGCGCCAGCAGCCCAAAAATAACGCAGGGTCGCGAGCAGTACTTC
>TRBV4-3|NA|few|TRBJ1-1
CASSQTPGSVTEAFF
TGCGCCAGCAGCCAGACGCCGGGGTCGGTCACTGAAGCTTTCTTT
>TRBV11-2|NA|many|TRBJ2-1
CASSVGTYNEQFF
TGTGCCAGCAGCGTCGGGACCTACAATGAGCAGTTCTTC
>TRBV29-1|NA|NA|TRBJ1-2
CSHGGGYGYTF
TGCAGCCACGGTGGGGGCTATGGCTACACCTTC
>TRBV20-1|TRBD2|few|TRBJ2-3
CSATSGLEKYF
TGCAGTGCTACCTCGGGACTAGAAAAGTATTTT
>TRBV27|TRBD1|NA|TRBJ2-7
CASSFYGQGAYEQYF
TGTGCCAGCAGCTTCTACGGACAGGGGGCCTACGAGCAGTACTTC
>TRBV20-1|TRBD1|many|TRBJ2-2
CSARDVAQGADTGELFF
TGCAGTGCTAGAGATGTTGCACAGGGGGCCGACACCGGGGAGCTGTTTTTT
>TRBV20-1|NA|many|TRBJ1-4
CSARDFRQGVEKLFF
TGCAGTGCTAGAGATTTTAGGCAGGGAGTTGAAAAACTGTTTTTT
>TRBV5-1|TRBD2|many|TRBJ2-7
CASSLMAGTTYEQYF
TGCGCCAGCAGCTTGATGGCGGGGACTACCTACGAGCAGTACTTC
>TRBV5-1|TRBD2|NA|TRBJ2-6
CASSLAGGPGANVLTF
TGCGCCAGCAGCTTAGCGGGAGGACCTGGGGCCAACGTCCTGACTTTC
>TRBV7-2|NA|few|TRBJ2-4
CAKNIQYF
TGTGCCAAAAACATTCAGTACTTC
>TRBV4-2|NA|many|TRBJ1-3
CASSLASSGNTIYF
TGTGCCAGCAGCTTAGCCAGCTCTGGAAACACCATATATTTT
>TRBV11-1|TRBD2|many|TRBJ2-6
CASSSLLAGDLSGANVLTF
TGTGCCAGCAGCTCGCTACTAGCGGGAGACCTCTCTGGGGCCAACGTCCTGACTTTC
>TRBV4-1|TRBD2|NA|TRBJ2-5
CASTRGGPIKTQYF
TGCGCCAGCACACGCGGGGGGCCGATCAAGACCCAGTACTTC
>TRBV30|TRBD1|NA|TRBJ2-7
CAFWAGGLYEQYF
TGTGCCTTCTGGGCAGGGGGCCTCTACGAGCAGTACTTC
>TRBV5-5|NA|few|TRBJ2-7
CASSEGVTHSYEQYF
TGTGCCAGCAGCGAGGGGGTCACGCACTCCTACGAGCAGTACTTC
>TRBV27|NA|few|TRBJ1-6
CASSFLSRGRDSPLHF
TGTGCCAGCAGTTTCCTATCCAGGGGACGGGATTCACCCCTCCACTTT
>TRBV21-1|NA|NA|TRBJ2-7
CASSKAPGTQSYEQYF
TGTGCCAGCAGCAAAGCCCCCGGGACACAATCCTACGAGCAGTACTTC
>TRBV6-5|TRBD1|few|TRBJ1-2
CASSYRTGTHGYTF
TGTGCCAGCAGTTACCGGACAGGGACCCATGGCTACACCTTC
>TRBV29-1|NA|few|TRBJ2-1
CSVPPGQPNEQFF
TGCAGCGTTCCACCGGGACAACCCAATGAGCAGTTCTTC